The clone carrying this TCR beta chain was observed a single time. The antigen is undetermined. Here immunoSEQ multiplex PCR was the method, and the copy in TCRdb shows in-frame clones only, minus some. Among tens of thousands of clones listed, 90% to 95% were seen once. This sample stems from a study of cytomegalovirus exposure and HLA in healthy donors. Regarding the study as a whole: Using the classifier, cytomegalovirus status was reportedly diagnosed with high specificity and sensitivity. In the roughly 130 validation repertoires, a later analysis found that first-cohort TCR clusters tended to co-occur. The listing of roughly 160 TCR beta chains classed them as cytomegalovirus-associated.

This clonotype originated in a man between 18 and 35 years old in good health and CMV-seropositive. The sequencing input was PBMCs.

This CDR3 reads CASSPTGTYEQYF. The CDR3 DNA reads TGTGCCAGCAGCCCGACAGGGACCTACGAGCAGTACTTC. The chain links TRBV11-3 to TRBJ2-7; 7 nucleotides match TRBD1. This CDR3 is 13 amino acids long. Germline V gives CDR1 SGHNT, CDR2 YENEEA. The V gene end was trimmed by 5 bases and the J gene end by 2 bases; junction bases not matched to a gene: 3.